This T cell receptor beta chain was identified during a study of T cell responses to AZD1222 COVID-19 vaccine (dated by TCRdb to the early 2020s). Study-level background: AZD1222 recipients whose second dose came at about 4 weeks and those whose second dose came at about 12 weeks were combined into one group, since spike-specific TCR depth and breadth did not differ between the two schedules. TCR sequencing covered more than 230 trial participants: 200 to 220 given two doses of AZD1222 and 26 given two doses of MenACWY control vaccine. Trial participants were enrolled into age subgroups of 18-55, 56-69 and 70-plus years, which contained about 150, 28 and 57 TCR-sequenced participants, respectively.

CDR1 and CDR2 were assigned from the germline V gene as SGHDT and YYEEEE. The CDR3 spans 18 residues, from the cysteine through the phenylalanine. The kept DNA is CDR3 alone, 54 bases in frame from the first base. V is cut by 4 bases and J by 2 bases, and the space between the germline ends is 24 bases. Results and caveats for the whole study, not just this receptor: No day 14 peak-response samples were available, so repertoires were characterized only after the peak T cell response. Participants were mostly white British, with more females than males. The authors suggested clonal diversity may have been underestimated. A significant rise in spike-specific TCR breadth and depth was observed after two AZD1222 doses relative to day 0 and relative to MenACWY recipients. The 56-69-year group was small, and its depth increase did not reach significance, likely because of low power. Nearly half of unique spike-specific TCRs reportedly recognized epitopes outside regions mutated in the B.1.351 and B.1.1.7 variants. Conclusions about previously exposed vaccinees are limited because only six or seven AZD1222 recipients were SARS-CoV-2 seropositive at baseline. CD4 TCRs associated with the vaccine covered the entire spike protein, and the dominant responses were in regions 160-218 and 743-854.

The CDR3 regions of human TCRbeta chains were analyzed by immunosequencing. The authors' pipeline ran thus. TCRs in the repertoires were matched against a reference library of SARS-CoV-2-specific TCRs that had been generated with the MIRA antigen-specificity platform. Breadth meant the fraction of unique TCRs that were SARS-CoV-2-associated, whereas depth meant the fraction of total T cells that were SARS-CoV-2-associated. Using the MIRA data, every spike-specific TCR was mapped to the spike region that the TCR reacted to and assigned to either a CD4 or a CD8 class. Log10-transformed breadth and depth values were compared by one-way ANOVA with Sidak's multiple comparisons tests. TCRdb stores this immuneACCESS table with in-frame sequences only. Part of the clones is absent; in the studies checked, under half of the shortfall reflects unresolved V genes, and no reason is known for the rest. V and J calls and clone size come straight from that table; D and trimming were deduced from the DNA. The sample table lists under 100,000 clones, over 80% of them with a count of one. The top ten hold 15% to 20% of the sample.

What the time point label conveys for this sample: baseline before first vaccination. Vaccinee samples came from UK trials COV001 and COV002, including a single-blind randomized controlled phase 2/3 trial of AZD1222 (ChAdOx1 nCoV-19) in healthy adults. For TCRbeta chain sequencing, PBMC samples from trial participants were taken at day 0 and at day 28 after the second dose. Worth noting for this clone: What this receptor recognizes is not known. No much larger clone exists at a distance of one base, and base qualities are not known.

The sequence joins TRBV5-6 to TRBJ1-1; perhaps TRBD1 is the D gene, with 5 bases matching. This sequence originates from an adult in good health. This sample comprised peripheral blood, obtained on day 0 of AZD1222 vaccination. The CDR3 loop reads CASSLLTGGIVTNTEAFF. The nucleotides are TGTGCCAGCAGCCTCCTCACCGGGGGGATAGTAACTAACACTGAAGCTTTCTTT.